These 8 T cell receptor beta chains came from one sample sequenced in a study of blood T cell repertoires in COVID-19. Measured with immunoSEQ multiplex PCR; TCRdb has only the in-frame clones, and not every one. Of 200,000 to 250,000 clones listed, approximately 86% are singletons. Sequenced material: PBMCs or T cells enriched from blood (not recorded which). These receptors were obtained from a man between 18 and 35 years old with acute COVID-19.

The gene calls are TRBV28 and TRBJ2-7, with 7 bases identical to TRBD2. CDR1 and CDR2 from the germline V gene are MDHEN and SYDVKM. This CDR3 contains 17 residues. V lost 2 bases to trimming and J lost 0 bases; unmatched junction nucleotides: 10. The CDR3, as DNA: TGTGCCAGCAGTTTAAGCGGTGGGGGGGATTACTCCTACGAGCAGTACTTC. Residues: CASSLSGGGDYSYEQYF.

The genes are TRBV6-5 and TRBJ1-4; D unresolved. The CDR3 consists of 15 residues. The germline V gene encodes CDR1 MNHEY and CDR2 SVGAGI. The V end lost 0 bases, the J end lost 3 bases, and 8 bases lay between the germline ends. The CDR3, as DNA: TGTGCCAGCAGTTACTCGTACGGAGCTAATGAAAAACTGTTTTTT. Translating gives CASSYSYGANEKLFF.

V and J are TRBV9 and TRBJ2-1; the D gene is possibly TRBD2 (5 bases). The CDR3 is 14 residues long. V was trimmed by 1 base and J by 9 bases, leaving 14 bases between them. The germline V gene has CDR1 SGDLS and CDR2 YYNGEE. CDR3: CASSVSPAAPEQFF. CDR3 bases: TGTGCCAGCAGCGTAAGCCCAGCGGCCCCTGAGCAGTTCTTC.

The CDR3 coding sequence is TGTGCCACTAGTGGGGGGAATGAGCAGTTCTTC. Encoded protein: CATSGGNEQFF. The chain employs TRBV27 and TRBJ2-1; TRBD2 might be the D (6 bases). V was pared by 10 bases and J by 7 bases, with 11 bases between. Germline-derived CDR1 and CDR2 are MNHEY and SMNVEV (reference sequence). This CDR3 contains 11 residues.

The chain combines TRBV24-1 with TRBJ2-3; TRBD1 matches at 7 bases. The CDR3 consists of 16 residues. Germline assignment: CDR1 KGHDR and CDR2 SFDVKD. The V segment lost 1 base and the J segment 0 bases; nucleotides outside the gene matches: 3. For the CDR3, the DNA is TGTGCCACCAGTGATTTACGGGACAGTAGCACAGATACGCAGTATTTT. It codes for CATSDLRDSSTDTQYF.

This rearrangement joins TRBV24-1 to TRBJ2-5; 9 bases agree with TRBD2. This CDR3 is built from 14 residues. The V and J ends lost 1 base and 4 bases, in that order; junction bases with no gene match: 0. Germline CDR1 and CDR2: KGHDR and SFDVKD. The CDR3 here is CATSDLAGGETQYF. The CDR3 nucleotides read TGTGCCACCAGTGATTTAGCGGGAGGAGAGACCCAGTACTTC.

This clone was picked up one time. The chain is built from TRBV5-1 and TRBJ1-6, with 7 nucleotides matching TRBD1. Germline CDR1 SGHRS, CDR2 YFSETQ. The CDR3 spans 15 residues. The trim removed 2 bases at V and 5 bases at J, leaving 4 bases unmatched. Written as DNA, the CDR3 is TGCGCCAGCAGCTTCTCGGGACAGAATAATTCACCCCTCCACTTT. Translated: CASSFSGQNNSPLHF.

V is TRBV28 and J is TRBJ1-6, with a tentative D call TRBD1 (5 bases). With 2 bases removed from V and 8 bases from J, the gap between germline ends came to 16 bases. This CDR3 has 16 amino acids. From germline, CDR1 is MDHEN and CDR2 SYDVKM. The CDR3 DNA follows: TGTGCCAGCAGTTTAAATAGGGCCAGGGCGGATTCACCCCTCCACTTT. Its protein is CASSLNRARADSPLHF.